This T cell receptor beta chain appears in the sequencing data of a study of blood T cell repertoires in COVID-19. About the research overall: Acute-phase and convalescent COVID-19 samples originated in the United States, Italy and Spain. PBMCs, B-cell-depleted T cells, or T cells provided the cDNA or gDNA that made up the material.

Methods used by the authors: Amplification of reference gene primers was used by the study to estimate nucleated cell counts. Only in-frame clones appear in the TCRdb table, and some are missing; sequencing was by immunoSEQ multiplex PCR. The DNA gave D and trimming, while V, J and clone size come from that table. The sample yields some 30,000 clones, around nine tenths seen once. Trimming cost V 7 bases and J 3 bases; bases outside gene matches: 11. The germline V gene has CDR1 SNHLY and CDR2 FYNNEI. This CDR3 is built from 16 residues. The receptor comes from a human donor in a cohort sampled during active COVID-19. The donor label of this sample is uncertain. This sequence joins TRBV2 and TRBJ2-1, with 8 bases matching TRBD2. The sample was peripheral blood. The CDR3 DNA reads as TGTGCCAGCACTCGAAGGAGAAGCGGGAGCTACAATGAGCAGTTCTTC. This gives the protein CASTRRRSGSYNEQFF.